What follows are 14 T cell receptor beta chains derived from one specimen sequenced in a study of regulatory T cells in long-lasting Graves disease listed by TCRdb under 2021. In light of the paper, this sample's time point label describes: newly diagnosed GD, antithyroid drugs for less than 3 months. For both TCR sequencing and RNA sequencing, RNA was extracted from PBMCs using TRIzol. Library construction relied on multiplex PCR. Sequencing instrument: Illumina HiSeq 4000. iRepertoire HTBI primers and Arm-PCR amplification of CDR3 regions were used to construct TCR beta libraries. The public reads were run again by TCRdb, first through fastp at Q25 and then through MiXCR, and only productive beta chains were kept. Each entry is one CDR3 protein sequence, shown with its most common DNA and genes. Within this sample are 240,000 or so distinct CDR3 sequences, with around 20% of them counted one time only. The biggest ten clones account for about 14% of the sample.

The material was peripheral blood mononuclear cells (PBMCs), obtained at new diagnosis, from a patient treated with antithyroid drugs. The receptors come from a female donor with Graves disease.

This clonotype occurred many times. The chain links TRBV6-1 to TRBJ2-3; D gene unclear. This CDR3 comprises 14 residues. The germline V gene encodes CDR1 MNHNS and CDR2 SASEGT. The V end was cut by 0 bases, the J end by 3 bases, with 7 bases between. The CDR3 DNA follows: TGTGCCAGCAGTGAAGCGGCCGGAACAGATACGCAGTATTTT. Translating it yields CASSEAAGTDTQYF.

This clonotype was counted ten times or more. V gene TRBV20-1 combines with J gene TRBJ2-5, with D hard to call. CDR1 DFQATT and CDR2 SNEGSKA come from the germline V gene (reference sequence). V was pared by 1 base and J by 5 bases, with 11 bases between. The CDR3 has 13 residues. This CDR3 is CSARGPVRETQYF. In nucleotides, the CDR3 is TGCAGTGCTAGAGGACCCGTTCGGGAGACCCAGTACTTC.

This clonotype was picked up many times. The V gene is TRBV11-2, the J gene TRBJ2-1, with 9 bases lining up with TRBD2. Unmatched junction bases numbered 5, after V lost 5 bases and J lost 9 bases. The CDR3 consists of 13 residues. Germline values: CDR1 SGHAT, CDR2 FQNNGV. For the CDR3, the DNA is TGTGCCAGCAGCCAAACAGCGGGGGGTGAGCAGTTCTTC. Residues: CASSQTAGGEQFF.

The CDR3 here is CASSGPGLAGVGEQFF. The CDR3 bases are TGTGCCAGCAGCGGGCCGGGACTAGCGGGAGTAGGGGAGCAGTTCTTC. This chain connects TRBV9 to TRBJ2-1; 14 nucleotides agree with TRBD2. Germline loops: CDR1 SGDLS, CDR2 YYNGEE. V shed 3 bases and J 10 bases; nucleotides not matched to a gene: 9. The CDR3 runs to 16 residues.

The table lists this clonotype with many counts. The chain is built from TRBV7-8 and TRBJ1-5; unclear D gene. The CDR3 is 15 amino acids. CDR1 and CDR2 from the germline V gene are SGHVS and FQNEAQ. V was cut by 5 bases and J by 3 bases, with 14 bases left in between. The chain's CDR3 is CASSQMGRLNQPQHF. In DNA form, the CDR3 reads TGTGCCAGCAGCCAAATGGGGAGACTCAATCAGCCCCAGCATTTT.

This clonotype was recorded at least ten times. The V call is TRBV20-1, the J call TRBJ1-4; D gene ambiguous. CDR3 length: 13 residues. V lost 6 bases to trimming and J lost 4 bases, with 12 bases between them. Germline values: CDR1 DFQATT, CDR2 SNEGSKA (reference sequence). The CDR3 DNA follows: TGCAGTGCCTCGACGGGTCATAATGAAAAACTGTTTTTT. Protein: CSASTGHNEKLFF.

This clonotype came up many times. The J gene is TRBJ1-1, the V gene TRBV7-2, with 8 bases identical to TRBD1. With 3 bases clipped from V and 2 bases from J, the junction kept 5 bases outside the gene matches. Germline V gene sequence: CDR1 SGHTA, CDR2 FQGNSA. The CDR3 length is 15 residues. The CDR3 DNA sequence: TGTGCCAGCAGCTTGCAAGGACAGGGCAACACTGAAGCTTTCTTT. Translation gives CASSLQGQGNTEAFF.

V gene TRBV6-1 combines with J gene TRBJ1-6; no definite D call. The CDR3 consists of 15 residues. From germline, CDR1 is MNHNS and CDR2 SASEGT. Trimming took off 6 bases at V and 4 bases at J, with 13 bases between the two ends. CDR3 loop: CASRPTSPYNSPLHF. The CDR3 DNA follows: TGTGCCAGCAGACCGACCAGCCCGTATAATTCACCCCTCCACTTT.

V gene TRBV5-1 combines with J gene TRBJ2-3; perhaps TRBD2 as D (5 bases). V was clipped by 1 base and J by 2 bases, with 17 bases between them. The germline V gene has CDR1 SGHRS and CDR2 YFSETQ. This CDR3 is built from 17 residues. The CDR3 protein is CASSLTTTGKDTDTQYF. Here the CDR3 DNA reads TGCGCCAGCAGCTTGACTACGACGGGGAAGGACACAGATACGCAGTATTTT. The whole variable domain, remainder taken from reference TRBV5-1 and TRBJ2-3, is KAGVTQTPRYLIKTRGQQVTLSCSPISGHRSVSWYQQTPGQGLQFLFEYFSETQRNKGNFPGRFSGRQFSNSRSEMNVSTLELGDSALYLCASSLTTTGKDTDTQYFGPGTRLTVL.

This clonotype has ten or more counts. The chain couples TRBV6-2 or TRBV6-3 to TRBJ1-2; D is unclear. The V gene's germline CDR1 is MNHEY and CDR2 SVGEGT. Trimming removed 1 base at V and 2 bases at J, with 14 bases between. The CDR3 runs 16 residues. The CDR3, as DNA: TGTGCCAGCAGTTACTTGAAGGACGAGGGAAACTATGGCTACACCTTC. It specifies CASSYLKDEGNYGYTF.

This clonotype was observed at least ten times. The chain links TRBV7-9 to TRBJ2-2; TRBD1 or TRBD2 may be the D gene (5 bases each). With 4 bases removed from V and 0 bases from J, the gap between germline ends came to 9 bases. The length of the CDR3 is 15 residues. Looked up from germline, CDR1 is SEHNR and CDR2 is FQNEAQ (reference sequence). As DNA, the CDR3 is TGTGCCAGCAGCTGGGGGATATCGAACACCGGGGAGCTGTTTTTT. Its protein is CASSWGISNTGELFF. Supplemented by reference TRBV7-9 and TRBJ2-2, the full variable domain reads DTGVSQNPRHKITKRGQNVTFRCDPISEHNRLYWYRQTLGQGPEFLTYFQNEAQLEKSRLLSDRFSAERPKGSFSTLEIQRTEQGDSAMYLCASSWGISNTGELFFGEGSRLTVL.

This clonotype has a count of ten or more. The V gene is TRBV7-8, the J gene TRBJ1-1; a weak D match, TRBD1 (5 bases). Trimming pared 3 bases from V and 6 bases from J, leaving 14 bases between. Germline values: CDR1 SGHVS, CDR2 FQNEAQ. The CDR3 spans 14 residues. The DNA for the CDR3 is TGTGCCAGCAGCTTCGGGACGGGGACTCCTGAAGCTTTCTTT. It encodes CASSFGTGTPEAFF. Variable domain in full (rest from reference TRBV7-8 and TRBJ1-1): GAGVSQSPRYKVAKRGQDVALRCDPISGHVSLFWYQQALGQGPEFLTYFQNEAQLDKSGLPSDRFFAERPEGSVSTLKIQRTQQEDSAVYLCASSFGTGTPEAFFGQGTRLTVV.

This clonotype was seen many times. The J gene is TRBJ2-7, the V gene TRBV6-5; either TRBD1 or TRBD2 may supply D (5 bases each). There are 16 residues in the CDR3. V lost 0 bases and J 2 bases, leaving 14 bases between the germline ends. CDR1 MNHEY and CDR2 SVGAGI come from the germline V gene. The CDR3 region has the DNA TGTGCCAGCAGTTACTCGAGAGGGACGGGTACCTACGAGCAGTACTTC. Translation: CASSYSRGTGTYEQYF.

This clonotype was observed at least ten times. The rearrangement joins TRBV11-3 to TRBJ2-2; TRBD1 matches 8 bases. Germline V gives CDR1 SGHNT, CDR2 YENEEA. This CDR3 region has 14 residues. The J segment lost 7 bases and the V segment lost 5 bases, leaving 6 bases of the junction unmatched. CDR3 amino acids: CASSPDRASGELFF. The CDR3 coding sequence is TGTGCCAGCAGCCCGGACAGGGCTAGCGGGGAGCTGTTTTTT.